The next 9 T cell receptor beta chains were all read from a single sample in a study of PD-1 blockade in mismatch repair-deficient tumors. Method: immunoSEQ multiplex PCR; TCRdb's copy keeps in-frame clones and lacks some. The data show 45,000 to 60,000 clones, approximately 80% seen once. The sequenced sample was peripheral blood, obtained 4 weeks after starting pembrolizumab. The receptors derive from an adult with mismatch repair-deficient cancer.

The V gene is TRBV2, the J gene TRBJ2-1; a possible D gene is TRBD1 (5 bases). There are 12 residues in the CDR3. Looked up from germline, CDR1 is SNHLY and CDR2 is FYNNEI. V was cut by 6 bases and J by 5 bases, with 8 bases left in between. This CDR3 reads CASRGPNNEQFF. CDR3 in DNA: TGTGCCAGCAGGGGGCCTAACAATGAGCAGTTCTTC.

The rearrangement joins TRBV5-1 to TRBJ1-5; perhaps TRBD1 as D (6 bases). The CDR3 runs to 14 residues. Germline CDR1 and CDR2: SGHRS and YFSETQ. Trimming removed 0 bases at V and 6 bases at J, with 10 bases between. CDR3 region: CASSLAGAGQPQHF. CDR3 DNA sequence: TGCGCCAGCAGCTTGGCGGGGGCTGGTCAGCCCCAGCATTTT. Drawing the rest from reference TRBV5-1 and TRBJ1-5, the complete variable domain is KAGVTQTPRYLIKTRGQQVTLSCSPISGHRSVSWYQQTPGQGLQFLFEYFSETQRNKGNFPGRFSGRQFSNSRSEMNVSTLELGDSALYLCASSLAGAGQPQHFGDGTRLSIL.

This clone qualifies as medium-sized. This rearrangement joins TRBV6-1 to TRBJ1-5; unclear D gene. Germline-derived CDR1 and CDR2 are MNHNS and SASEGT. The CDR3 extends over 12 amino acids. The V gene lost 3 bases and the J gene lost 7 bases, with 7 bases spanning the gap. Written as DNA, the CDR3 is TGTGCCAGCAGTGACCCTAGCCAGCCCCAGCATTTT. Translation: CASSDPSQPQHF.

J is TRBJ2-2 and V is TRBV27; 10 bases map to TRBD1. The ends lost 6 bases at V and 5 bases at J; junction bases unmatched: 12. This CDR3 has 17 residues. The germline V gene encodes CDR1 MNHEY and CDR2 SMNVEV (reference sequence). CDR3 protein: CASSPAIRDRGTGELFF. The CDR3 region has the DNA TGTGCCAGCAGCCCGGCAATCCGGGACAGGGGAACCGGGGAGCTGTTTTTT.

The chain links TRBV6-6 to TRBJ1-5; no firm D call. The CDR3 runs to 14 residues. Trimming took 5 bases from V and 0 from J, leaving 8 bases between them. Germline CDR1 MNHNY, CDR2 SVGAGI (reference sequence). The CDR3 bases are TGTGCCAGCAGTGGCGTCAGTAGCAATCAGCCCCAGCATTTT. Translation: CASSGVSSNQPQHF.

The chain combines TRBV5-6 with TRBJ2-7, with 9 bases aligning to TRBD2. The V gene end was trimmed by 1 base and the J gene end by 0 bases; junction bases not matched to a gene: 8. Per the germline V gene, CDR1 is SGHDT and CDR2 is YYEEEE. The CDR3 is 17 amino acids. CDR3 coding DNA: TGTGCCAGCAGCTTGCTTTCTAGCGGGGCTTTCTCCTACGAGCAGTACTTC. Translation gives CASSLLSSGAFSYEQYF.

This clone came up once. The chain links TRBV18 to TRBJ1-4; 9 nucleotides align to TRBD1. V lost 2 bases and J lost 8; bases outside the gene matches: 6. The CDR3 is made up of 15 amino acids. CDR1 and CDR2 from the germline V gene are KGHSH and LQKENI. CDR3 DNA: TGTGCCAGCTCACCAGTAACAGGGGGCAACGAAAAACTGTTTTTT. Translating gives CASSPVTGGNEKLFF.

The gene calls are TRBV2 and TRBJ1-6, with D tentatively TRBD1 (5 bases). This CDR3 spans 15 amino acids. Trimming cost V 8 bases and J 5 bases, with 16 bases left between them. Germline CDR1 and CDR2: SNHLY and FYNNEI. As DNA, the CDR3 is TGTGCCAGCCTTGCCATAGGGGTGCATAATTCACCCCTCCACTTT. Amino acids: CASLAIGVHNSPLHF. Full variable domain (remainder filled in from reference TRBV2 and TRBJ1-6): EPEVTQTPSHQVTQMGQEVILRCVPISNHLYFYWYRQILGQKVEFLVSFYNNEISEKSEIFDDQFSVERPDGSNFTLKIRSTKLEDSAMYFCASLAIGVHNSPLHFGNGTRLTVT.

This clone was picked up a small number of times. Its ends do not fully match the called genes, so a read error is possible. V is TRBV7-7 and J is TRBJ2-7; D ambiguous. CDR3 length: 15 residues. In germline, CDR1 is SSHAT, CDR2 FNYEAQ (reference sequence). The CDR3, as DNA: TGTGCTAGCAGCTTAGGAGTGGGTAACTCCTACGAGCAGTACTTC. The encoded protein is CASSLGVGNSYEQYF.